This T cell receptor beta chain was sequenced for a study of cytomegalovirus exposure and HLA in healthy donors. Study results and caveats: Rarity held for most TCR sequences, but there were some public TCRs that occurred in many donors. Sequencing depth across donors, presence/absence analyses assumed, was roughly uniform.

The CDR3 contains 15 residues. Germline values: CDR1 SGHKS, CDR2 YYEKEE (reference sequence). J lost 3 bases, V lost 0 bases, and 4 bases had no gene match. 60 Vbeta and 13 Jbeta primers were used in PCR. Sequenced by immunoSEQ multiplex PCR; TCRdb stores in-frame clones only, minus some. The data contain roughly 200,000 clones, around 80% of them singletons. In regard to this clone: The antigen is undetermined.

Material: PBMCs. The chain uses TRBV5-5 and TRBJ2-7; 9 bases fit TRBD2. The clonotype comes from a woman aged 60 to 75 in good health and CMV-seropositive. The CDR3 is CASSLGLAGLYEQYF. DNA for the CDR3: TGTGCCAGCAGCTTGGGCCTAGCGGGGCTCTACGAGCAGTACTTC.